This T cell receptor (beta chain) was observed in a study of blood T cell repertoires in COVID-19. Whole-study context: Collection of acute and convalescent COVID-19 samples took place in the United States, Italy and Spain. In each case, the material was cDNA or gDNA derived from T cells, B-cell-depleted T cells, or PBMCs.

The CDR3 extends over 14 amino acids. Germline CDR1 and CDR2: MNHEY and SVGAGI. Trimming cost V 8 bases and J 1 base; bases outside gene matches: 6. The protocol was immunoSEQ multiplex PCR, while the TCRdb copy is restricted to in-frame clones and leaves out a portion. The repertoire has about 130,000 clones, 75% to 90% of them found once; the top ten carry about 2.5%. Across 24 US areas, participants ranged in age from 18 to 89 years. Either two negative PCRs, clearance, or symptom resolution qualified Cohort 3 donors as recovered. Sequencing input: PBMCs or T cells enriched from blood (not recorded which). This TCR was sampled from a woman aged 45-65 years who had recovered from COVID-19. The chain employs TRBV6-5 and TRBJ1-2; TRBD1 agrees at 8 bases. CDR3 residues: CASVDRGVNYGYTF. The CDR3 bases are TGTGCCAGCGTTGACAGGGGAGTTAACTATGGCTACACCTTC.